This TCR beta chain was identified during a study of CD8 T cells in Susac syndrome. Overall study: The sequenced Susac syndrome patients comprised 5 or 6 with active disease and about eight in remission. When blood was collected, patients with Susac syndrome were therapy-naive, were taking corticosteroids, or were receiving intravenous immunoglobulin alone. General study results and limits: In total CD8+ repertoires, around 15 Susac-specific public clones were detected, and CD8+ TEMRA repertoires contained several.

Turning to this clonotype: The antigen is unknown.

The authors reverse transcribed about 0.5 to 1 ug RNA with random hexamers. A single record per CDR3 protein comes from TCRdb applying MiXCR to the immunoSEQ multiplex PCR reads. The repertoire holds approximately 190,000 distinct CDR3 sequences, with just under 95% as singletons. Bulk CD8+ and CD4+ cells came from magnetic negative isolation; CD8+ TEMRA by FACS. The sample consisted of CD8+ T cells from PBMCs. The TCR was taken from a human donor with Susac syndrome.

CDR3 nucleotide sequence: TGTGCCAGTAGTATTCCCGCAGGGGCCCGCTCTGGGGCCAACGTCCTGACTTTC. This encodes CASSIPAGARSGANVLTF. V is TRBV19 and J is TRBJ2-6; possibly TRBD1 for D (6 bases). This CDR3 region has 18 residues. Between the trimmed V and J ends, which lost 3 bases and 0 bases, there was a span of 15 bases. Germline assignment: CDR1 LNHDA and CDR2 SQIVND (reference sequence).